Listed here are 14 T cell receptor beta chains from one sample, sequenced in a study of circulating CD8 cells and anti-PD-1 response in melanoma. From live CD3+CD8+TCRalphabeta+ cells, four PD-1 and/or TIGIT subsets were sorted. Using approximately 15 ng of total RNA, TCR libraries were made with the QIAseq Immune Repertoire TCR panel. One entry per CDR3 protein results from TCRdb running MiXCR on the reads. Counted here are about 480 distinct CDR3 sequences, 8.7% occurring once; the ten biggest clones make up about 40%. The specimen was CD8+ T cells from PBMCs, collected at baseline or after one month of anti-PD-1 therapy (not recorded which). The receptors come from a human donor with melanoma.

The V and J genes are TRBV9 and TRBJ2-3; TRBD2 matches 11 bases. Germline V CDR1 and CDR2: SGDLS, YYNGEE. The CDR3 spans 16 residues. J lost 2 bases, V lost 0 bases, and 2 bases had no gene match. CDR3 amino acids: CASSVASGGLTDTQYF. The CDR3 DNA is TGTGCCAGCAGCGTAGCTAGCGGGGGGCTCACAGATACGCAGTATTTT.

By sample share, this clonotype is large (0.1 to 1%). The chain employs TRBV27 and TRBJ2-7; 8 bases match TRBD2. The germline CDR1 and CDR2 sequences are MNHEY and SMNVEV (reference sequence). V lost 4 bases and J lost 4; bases outside the gene matches: 9. The CDR3 has 15 residues. CDR3 in DNA: TGTGCCAGCAGTTCCCCCGGGACTAGAGATTACGAGCAGTACTTC. This translates into CASSSPGTRDYEQYF.

This clonotype was detected a few times. With a much larger clone just one base away, this may be a read error. The chain has TRBV20-1 and TRBJ2-5; TRBD1 might be the D (6 bases). CDR1 is DFQATT, CDR2 SNEGSKA, per germline (reference sequence). This CDR3 is 13 amino acids long. The CDR3 DNA reads as TGCAGTGCCCCTCGGGACATACAAGAGATCCAGTACTTC. It yields the protein CSAPRDIQEIQYF.

By its share, this clonotype is large. The V call is TRBV28, the J call TRBJ2-1, with 7 bases identical to TRBD2. Germline V CDR1 and CDR2: MDHEN, SYDVKM. The CDR3 is 11 amino acids. V was clipped by 6 bases and J by 9 bases; unmatched bases: 2. CDR3 bases: TGTGCCAGCAGCACTAGCGTTGAGCAGTTCTTC. It codes for CASSTSVEQFF.

On this clonotype itself: A read error may be the cause here, since a much bigger clone is one base away. The conserved closing phenylalanine or tryptophan is absent in this CDR3, likely reflecting a read error. V is TRBV6-2 or TRBV6-3 and J is TRBJ2-1, with a weak D call TRBD1 (5 bases). The V gene lost 6 bases and the J gene lost 2 bases, with 8 bases spanning the gap. The germline CDR1 and CDR2 sequences are MNHEY and SVGEGT. The CDR3 runs 13 residues. The chain's CDR3 is CASSRTTYNEQFL. The CDR3 nucleotides are TGTGCCAGCAGCAGGACAACCTACAATGAGCAGTTCCTC.

This clonotype is judged medium-sized. This chain joins TRBV19 and TRBJ1-6; D call uncertain. Trimming removed 4 bases from V and 6 bases from J, with 13 bases in between. Germline V gene sequence: CDR1 LNHDA, CDR2 SQIVND (reference sequence). The CDR3 consists of 15 residues. The CDR3 protein is CASSRDKETNSPLHF. The CDR3 DNA follows: TGTGCCAGTAGTAGAGACAAAGAAACTAATTCACCCCTCCACTTT.

The V call is TRBV28, the J call TRBJ2-1; TRBD2 matches at 16 bases. This CDR3 spans 18 amino acids. The ends lost 6 bases at V and 4 bases at J; junction bases unmatched: 9. Germline CDR1 reads MDHEN; CDR2 reads SYDVKM. The CDR3 region has the DNA TGTGCCAGCAGACCCGAGGGACTAGCGGGGGGGCTATACAATGAGCAGTTCTTC. Residues: CASRPEGLAGGLYNEQFF. The whole variable domain, remainder taken from reference TRBV28 and TRBJ2-1, is DVKVTQSSRYLVKRTGEKVFLECVQDMDHENMFWYRQDPGLGLRLIYFSYDVKMKEKGDIPEGYSVSREKKERFSLILESASTNQTSMYLCASRPEGLAGGLYNEQFFGPGTRLTVL.

This clonotype showed up just a few times. This chain links TRBV2 with TRBJ2-1; the D gene is possibly TRBD2 (6 bases). The V gene's germline CDR1 is SNHLY and CDR2 FYNNEI. The CDR3 loop spans 14 amino acids. V was trimmed by 4 bases and J by 6 bases, leaving 13 bases between them. The CDR3 bases are TGTGCCAGCAGTGGGCAGGGACTCGGCAATGAGCAGTTCTTC. Translation gives CASSGQGLGNEQFF.

This clonotype is categorized as medium-sized. The chain uses TRBV28 and TRBJ2-3; TRBD2 aligns across 7 bases. J lost 2 bases, V lost 6 bases, and 2 bases had no gene match. Germline V CDR1 and CDR2: MDHEN, SYDVKM. The CDR3 covers 13 residues. CDR3 DNA sequence: TGTGCCAGCAGGGGGGGGTTCACAGATACGCAGTATTTT. This sequence encodes CASRGGFTDTQYF.

The rearrangement uses TRBV19 and TRBJ2-7, with D unclear. V was shortened by 5 bases and J by 5 bases, with 10 bases between the two germline ends. The CDR3 runs to 12 residues. Germline CDR1 and CDR2: LNHDA and SQIVND (reference sequence). CDR3 sequence reads: CASSVGFNEQYF. The CDR3 nucleotides read TGTGCCAGTAGTGTCGGATTTAACGAGCAGTACTTC.

This clonotype is judged large (0.1 to 1%). V is TRBV20-1 and J is TRBJ1-2; no clear D gene. This CDR3 contains 11 residues. V lost 8 bases, J lost 6 bases, and 13 bases lay in between. CDR1 is DFQATT, CDR2 SNEGSKA, per germline (reference sequence). This CDR3 is CSPRESNGYTF. The CDR3 DNA is TGCAGTCCCCGGGAGTCTAATGGCTACACCTTC.

This clonotype is deemed large. This rearrangement joins TRBV24-1 to TRBJ2-5; TRBD1 matches at 7 bases. The CDR3 is 16 residues long. From germline, CDR1 is KGHDR and CDR2 SFDVKD. With V trimmed by 4 bases and J by 3 bases, 10 bases remained unmatched. Here the CDR3 reads CATSEMIGTEEETQYF. The CDR3 region has the DNA TGTGCCACCAGTGAGATGATCGGGACAGAAGAAGAGACCCAGTACTTC.

Within the sample, this clonotype is large (0.1 to 1%). The V call is TRBV28, the J call TRBJ1-5; 9 positions agree with TRBD1. J was trimmed by 4 bases and V by 3 bases; bases with no gene match: 4. This CDR3 region has 15 residues. From germline, CDR1 is MDHEN and CDR2 SYDVKM. CDR3 residues: CASSFPGQGNQPQHF. The CDR3 DNA reads TGTGCCAGCAGTTTCCCGGGACAGGGTAATCAGCCCCAGCATTTT. The variable domain in full, with the rest retrieved from reference TRBV28 and TRBJ1-5, is DVKVTQSSRYLVKRTGEKVFLECVQDMDHENMFWYRQDPGLGLRLIYFSYDVKMKEKGDIPEGYSVSREKKERFSLILESASTNQTSMYLCASSFPGQGNQPQHFGDGTRLSIL.

The V and J genes are TRBV6-1 and TRBJ2-1; no definite D call. Germline-derived CDR1 and CDR2 are MNHNS and SASEGT. The V gene lost 10 bases and the J gene lost 6 bases, with 13 bases spanning the gap. The CDR3 has 12 residues. The CDR3 DNA reads as TGTGCCAAGCCATGTTCATGCAATGAGCAGTTCTTC. It encodes CAKPCSCNEQFF.